This passage covers 27 T cell receptor beta chains from one sample sequenced in a study of blood T cell repertoires in COVID-19. Assay: immunoSEQ multiplex PCR; the TCRdb copy retains only in-frame clones and omits some. The repertoire holds 350,000 to 450,000 clones, with around 84% as singletons. Sequenced sample: peripheral blood. The receptors here all came from a woman aged 18 to 35 with acute or convalescent COVID-19.

The chain is built from TRBV2 and TRBJ2-7; TRBD2 matches at 7 bases. The germline CDR1 and CDR2 sequences are SNHLY and FYNNEI. J lost 3 bases, V lost 7 bases, and 12 bases had no gene match. CDR3 length equals 15 residues. The CDR3 sequence is CASTNVGRVGYEQYF. The CDR3 region has the DNA TGTGCCAGCACTAACGTGGGGAGGGTCGGCTACGAGCAGTACTTC.

This clone has just one count. This rearrangement joins TRBV19 to TRBJ1-5, with TRBD1 matching over 7 bases. The junction had 5 bases not matched to a gene; V was cut back by 4 bases and J by 2 bases. Germline assignment: CDR1 LNHDA and CDR2 SQIVND (reference sequence). The CDR3 is 15 residues long. The DNA of the CDR3 is TGTGCCAGTAGTACTCAGGGGGGTGGCAATCAGCCCCAGCATTTT. Its protein is CASSTQGGGNQPQHF.

The chain couples TRBV12-5 to TRBJ1-3, with D maybe TRBD1 (6 bases). From germline, CDR1 is LGHNT and CDR2 FRNRAP. This CDR3 is 14 amino acids long. Trimming stripped 2 bases from V and 6 bases from J, with 11 bases between. CDR3 bases: TGTGCTAGTGGTTTGATTGGGGGCGAAAACACCATATATTTT. Translated: CASGLIGGENTIYF.

This clone was seen once. The chain combines TRBV28 with TRBJ2-3; D not certain. CDR1 and CDR2 (germline): MDHEN, SYDVKM. V shed 10 bases and J shed 3 bases, with 5 bases lying between them. CDR3 length equals 10 residues. The CDR3 here is CATTTDTQYF. CDR3 bases: TGTGCCACCACAACAGATACGCAGTATTTT.

The chain joins TRBV7-2 to TRBJ2-1; TRBD2 aligns across 11 bases. This CDR3 region has 15 residues. Germline-derived CDR1 and CDR2 are SGHTA and FQGNSA. After removal of 2 bases from V and 10 bases from J, the junction contained 7 bases not matched to a gene. The DNA of the CDR3 is TGTGCCAGCAGCTTATCGTCGGGACTAGCGGCAGAGCAGTTCTTC. It encodes CASSLSSGLAAEQFF.

This clone was detected a few times. The J gene is TRBJ1-6, the V gene TRBV4-1; 8 nucleotides align to TRBD1. CDR1 is MGHRA and CDR2 is YSYEKL in the germline V gene. The length of the CDR3 is 16 residues. Trimming took 2 bases from V and 9 from J; bases not matched to a gene: 9. Written as DNA, the CDR3 is TGCGCCAGCAGCCAAACCGGACAGGGCAAGGGTTCACCCCTCCACTTT. It is translated as CASSQTGQGKGSPLHF.

This chain connects TRBV14 to TRBJ1-2; possible D gene TRBD1, 6 bases. Germline CDR1 and CDR2: SGHDN and FVKESK. This CDR3 has 16 residues. V lost 4 bases, J lost 4 bases, and 19 bases lay in between. CDR3 DNA sequence: TGTGCCAGCAGCCCCCTAAACCAGGGGCAAATCTATGGCTACACCTTC. It codes for CASSPLNQGQIYGYTF. The variable domain in full, completed from reference TRBV14 and TRBJ1-2, reads EAGVTQFPSHSVIEKGQTVTLRCDPISGHDNLYWYRRVMGKEIKFLLHFVKESKQDESGMPNNRFLAERTGGTYSTLKVQPAELEDSGVYFCASSPLNQGQIYGYTFGSGTRLTVV.

J is TRBJ2-5 and V is TRBV5-1; 8 bases are shared with TRBD1. Germline CDR1 SGHRS, CDR2 YFSETQ. The CDR3 runs 14 residues. After removal of 4 bases from V and 2 bases from J, the junction contained 4 bases not matched to a gene. For the CDR3, the DNA is TGCGCCAGCAGCGTACAGGGGGGACAAGAGACCCAGTACTTC. Its translation is CASSVQGGQETQYF.

The chain combines TRBV30 with TRBJ1-2; D call uncertain. Between the trimmed V and J ends, which lost 4 bases and 8 bases, there was a span of 20 bases. CDR1 GTSNPN and CDR2 SVGIG come from the germline V gene (reference sequence). The CDR3 is made up of 14 amino acids. CDR3 bases: TGTGCCTGGACACCGGGTTCTACGTCTAGGGGCTACACCTTC. It codes for CAWTPGSTSRGYTF.

This clone was seen once. The chain has TRBV5-5 and TRBJ1-2; no reliable D call. V gave up 0 bases and J gave up 4 bases, with 10 bases separating them. This CDR3 region has 14 residues. CDR1 is SGHKS, CDR2 YYEKEE, per germline (reference sequence). This CDR3 reads CASSLADIIYGYTF. As DNA, the CDR3 is TGTGCCAGCAGCTTGGCTGACATTATCTATGGCTACACCTTC.

The chain uses TRBV19 and TRBJ2-7; no definite D call. This CDR3 has 15 residues. Germline V CDR1 and CDR2: LNHDA, SQIVND (reference sequence). Trimming pared 4 bases from V and 0 bases from J, leaving 13 bases between. CDR3 residues: CASSTSRLSSYEQYF. CDR3 sequence (DNA): TGTGCCAGTAGTACGTCCAGGTTGAGCTCCTACGAGCAGTACTTC.

The chain recombines TRBV19 with TRBJ2-1; 10 nucleotides align to TRBD1. The CDR3 has 15 amino acids. Germline loops: CDR1 LNHDA, CDR2 SQIVND (reference sequence). Trimming cost V 1 base and J 9 bases; bases outside gene matches: 6. In nucleotides, the CDR3 is TGTGCCAGTAGTATAGGGCGGACAGGGGGTGTTGAGCAGTTCTTC. Encoded protein: CASSIGRTGGVEQFF.

The CDR3 is CASARGTDTQYF. The CDR3 DNA follows: TGTGCCAGCGCTAGAGGGACAGATACGCAGTATTTT. V is TRBV6-5 and J is TRBJ2-3, with D perhaps TRBD2 (5 bases). V was cut by 8 bases and J by 3 bases, with 9 bases left in between. This CDR3 spans 12 amino acids. Germline V gives CDR1 MNHEY, CDR2 SVGAGI.

The chain joins TRBV9 to TRBJ2-3; the match to TRBD1 covers 7 bases. The junction had 10 bases not matched to a gene; V was cut back by 5 bases and J by 4 bases. Germline CDR1 SGDLS, CDR2 YYNGEE. The CDR3 covers 15 residues. The CDR3 sequence: CASSLETGYADTQYF. The CDR3 bases are TGTGCCAGCAGTCTCGAGACAGGGTACGCAGATACGCAGTATTTT.

Turning to this clone: In the same sample, other DNA sequences code for this CDR3. The chain combines TRBV28 with TRBJ2-7; D remains ambiguous. V was pared by 0 bases and J by 0 bases, with 6 bases between. Per the germline V gene, CDR1 is MDHEN and CDR2 is SYDVKM. The CDR3 has 14 amino acids. The CDR3 DNA sequence: TGTGCCAGCAGTTTATGGGCCAGCTCCTACGAGCAGTACTTC. Protein product: CASSLWASSYEQYF.

This clone was detected many times. The rearrangement uses TRBV4-2 and TRBJ1-2, with 7 bases fitting TRBD1. Trimming took 0 bases from V and 5 from J; bases not matched to a gene: 6. The germline gives CDR1 LGHNA, CDR2 YNFKEQ. CDR3 length: 15 amino acids. The CDR3 region is CASSQDRQGVYGYTF. CDR3 nucleotides: TGTGCCAGCAGCCAAGATCGGCAGGGGGTGTATGGCTACACCTTC.

This chain uses TRBV6-5 with TRBJ1-6; D call uncertain. The CDR3 is 14 residues long. Trimming left V 9 bases short and J 4 bases short, with 13 bases between. Germline CDR1 and CDR2: MNHEY and SVGAGI. The CDR3 here is CASKPSQYNSPLHF. The CDR3, as DNA: TGTGCCAGTAAGCCTTCCCAATATAATTCACCCCTCCACTTT.

The chain uses TRBV2 and TRBJ2-1; TRBD2 aligns across 7 bases. CDR1 and CDR2 from the germline V gene are SNHLY and FYNNEI. V lost 6 bases to trimming and J lost 3 bases; unmatched junction nucleotides: 8. The CDR3 is made up of 15 amino acids. The CDR3 DNA follows: TGTGCCAGCAGGATGACTAGCAGGATCTACAATGAGCAGTTCTTC. This encodes CASRMTSRIYNEQFF.

The chain carries TRBV2 and TRBJ1-5, with D hard to call. Per the germline V gene, CDR1 is SNHLY and CDR2 is FYNNEI. V shed 4 bases and J shed 7 bases, with 11 bases lying between them. The length of the CDR3 is 13 residues. CDR3 nucleotide sequence: TGTGCCAGCAGTGCGGGGTATTCCCAGCCCCAGCATTTT. Translating it yields CASSAGYSQPQHF.

The chain combines TRBV19 with TRBJ2-2, with TRBD2 as a possible D gene (5 bases). Looked up from germline, CDR1 is LNHDA and CDR2 is SQIVND (reference sequence). The CDR3 runs 15 residues. The V and J ends lost 4 bases and 0 bases respectively, with 9 bases between them. The chain's CDR3 is CASSTTGTNTGELFF. CDR3 bases: TGTGCCAGTAGTACGACGGGAACGAACACCGGGGAGCTGTTTTTT. The whole variable domain, filled in from reference TRBV19 and TRBJ2-2, reads DGGITQSPKYLFRKEGQNVTLSCEQNLNHDAMYWYRQDPGQGLRLIYYSQIVNDFQKGDIAEGYSVSREKKESFPLTVTSAQKNPTAFYLCASSTTGTNTGELFFGEGSRLTVL.

CDR3 bases: TGTGCCAGCAGCTCCTCGAGCGGGAGGGTAGATACGCAGTATTTT. Its translation is CASSSSSGRVDTQYF. The rearrangement joins TRBV7-9 to TRBJ2-3; TRBD2 agrees at 10 bases. The V gene's germline CDR1 is SEHNR and CDR2 FQNEAQ (reference sequence). V lost 4 bases to trimming and J lost 5 bases; unmatched junction nucleotides: 6. This CDR3 region has 15 residues. Full variable domain (outside the CDR3, taken from reference TRBV7-9 and TRBJ2-3): DTGVSQNPRHKITKRGQNVTFRCDPISEHNRLYWYRQTLGQGPEFLTYFQNEAQLEKSRLLSDRFSAERPKGSFSTLEIQRTEQGDSAMYLCASSSSSGRVDTQYFGPGTRLTVL.

V is TRBV7-6 and J is TRBJ1-1; the match to TRBD1 covers 8 bases. The CDR3 totals 16 residues. V shed 0 bases and J 4 bases; nucleotides not matched to a gene: 7. Germline V gene sequence: CDR1 SGHVS, CDR2 FNYEAQ. This chain's CDR3 is CASSLATGEGSTEAFF. The CDR3 DNA sequence: TGTGCCAGCAGCTTAGCGACAGGGGAAGGCAGCACTGAAGCTTTCTTT.

The chain uses TRBV6-2 or TRBV6-3 and TRBJ1-6; 7 bases match TRBD1. Germline-derived CDR1 and CDR2 are MNHEY and SVGEGT. The V gene end was trimmed by 5 bases and the J gene end by 2 bases; junction bases not matched to a gene: 9. The CDR3 has 17 amino acids. The CDR3 DNA reads as TGTGCCAGCAGTAATAAGACAGGGATGACCTATAATTCACCCCTCCACTTT. Residues: CASSNKTGMTYNSPLHF.

The chain couples TRBV4-1 to TRBJ2-4; D possibly corresponds to TRBD1 (5 bases). In germline, CDR1 is MGHRA, CDR2 YSYEKL. The CDR3 loop spans 16 amino acids. V was clipped by 0 bases and J by 6 bases, with 15 bases between them. The CDR3: CASSQDLWGRGNIQYF. CDR3 nucleotides: TGCGCCAGCAGCCAAGATCTGTGGGGAAGGGGAAACATTCAGTACTTC.

The V gene is TRBV19, the J gene TRBJ2-7; 8 nucleotides agree with TRBD2. Looked up from germline, CDR1 is LNHDA and CDR2 is SQIVND (reference sequence). V trimming: 7 bases; J trimming: 3 bases; junction bases outside the gene matches: 11. The CDR3 totals 15 residues. For the CDR3, the DNA is TGTGCCAGTAAGGTACAGCGGGGGACCTTCTACGAGCAGTACTTC. Protein product: CASKVQRGTFYEQYF.

The rearrangement links TRBV5-1 to TRBJ2-5; no definite D call. The CDR3 loop spans 12 amino acids. V dropped 4 bases and J dropped 4 bases, with 8 bases sitting between them. Germline CDR1 reads SGHRS; CDR2 reads YFSETQ. DNA for the CDR3: TGCGCCAGCAGCGCTAACCTAGAGACCCAGTACTTC. It encodes CASSANLETQYF. Supplemented by reference TRBV5-1 and TRBJ2-5, the full variable domain reads KAGVTQTPRYLIKTRGQQVTLSCSPISGHRSVSWYQQTPGQGLQFLFEYFSETQRNKGNFPGRFSGRQFSNSRSEMNVSTLELGDSALYLCASSANLETQYFGPGTRLLVL.

V and J are TRBV5-4 and TRBJ1-1; 7 bases match TRBD1. J gave up 0 bases and V 4 bases, and 6 bases lay outside the gene matches. The length of the CDR3 is 15 residues. Per germline, CDR1 SGHNT and CDR2 YYREEE (reference sequence). This chain's CDR3 is CASSTRDSMNTEAFF. Written as DNA, the CDR3 is TGTGCCAGCAGCACTCGGGACAGCATGAACACTGAAGCTTTCTTT.